The subject of this entry is one T cell receptor beta chain. The data were produced by immunoSEQ multiplex PCR, yet TCRdb's version contains in-frame clones alone and is incomplete. The sample has roughly 79,000 clones; around 83% are singletons. Deletions cut 7 bases from V and 3 bases from J, with 9 bases between. This CDR3 is 12 amino acids long. CDR1 is SGHDN, CDR2 FVKESK, per germline. This record comes from a study of OX40 agonist ivuxolimab in advanced cancers. Study-level information: Enrollees could have had prior anti-PD-1, anti-PD-L1 or anti-CTLA-4 therapy, which 40% to 45% had received.

The clonotype originates from an adult with an advanced solid tumor such as melanoma, head and neck, liver or kidney cancer. The gene calls are TRBV14 and TRBJ1-1; D unclear. Sequences were derived from CD4+ or CD8+ T cells sorted from blood, sampled in a trial of the OX40 agonist ivuxolimab. The CDR3 sequence: CASMGADTEAFF. The CDR3 DNA reads TGTGCCAGCATGGGAGCGGACACTGAAGCTTTCTTT.